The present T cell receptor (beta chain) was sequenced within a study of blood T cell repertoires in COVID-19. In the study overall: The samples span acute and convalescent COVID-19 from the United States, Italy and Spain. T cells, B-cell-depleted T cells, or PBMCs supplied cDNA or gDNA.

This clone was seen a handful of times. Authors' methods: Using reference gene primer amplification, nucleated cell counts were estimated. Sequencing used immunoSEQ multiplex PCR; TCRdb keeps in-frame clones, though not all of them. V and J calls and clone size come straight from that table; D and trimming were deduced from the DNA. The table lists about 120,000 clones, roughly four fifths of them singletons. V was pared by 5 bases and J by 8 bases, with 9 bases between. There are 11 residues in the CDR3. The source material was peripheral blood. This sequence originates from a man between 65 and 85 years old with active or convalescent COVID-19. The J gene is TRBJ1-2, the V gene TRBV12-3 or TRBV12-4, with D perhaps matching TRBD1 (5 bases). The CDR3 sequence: CASSRGGGYTF. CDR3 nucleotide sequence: TGTGCCAGCAGTAGGGGTGGGGGCTACACCTTC.